Listed below are T cell receptor beta chains from one sample, sequenced in a study of blood T cell repertoires in COVID-19. The assay was immunoSEQ multiplex PCR, and TCRdb's table has in-frame clones only and misses some. The sample yields 40,000 or so clones, 92% seen once. The sequencing input was peripheral blood. Source of these receptors: a human donor in a cohort sampled during active COVID-19. CDR3s include the opening cysteine and the closing phenylalanine or tryptophan. Fields, in order: J gene, clone size, D gene, V gene, CDR3 DNA, CDR3 protein. The D gene is left open where the match is weak. Clone size is not always given. Where it is, it says once, few, many or a class for expanded clones.

>TRBJ2-7|-|TRBD2|TRBV18
TGTGCCAGCTCACCAGGACTAGCGGCCTACGAGCAGTACTTC
CASSPGLAAYEQYF
>TRBJ2-3|-|-|TRBV5-4
TGTGCCAGCGCGGGGCGCCCAGGAGCAGATACGCAGTATTTT
CASAGRPGADTQYF
>TRBJ2-2|once|-|TRBV14
TGTGCCAGCAGCCAAGTGGGCTGGACCGGGGAGCTGTTTTTT
CASSQVGWTGELFF
>TRBJ2-3|-|-|TRBV12-3/TRBV12-4
TGTGCCAGCAGTTCCCTCCTAGGTACGCAGTATTTT
CASSSLLGTQYF
>TRBJ1-1|-|-|TRBV11-2
TGTGCCAGCAGCCTGAATCTCCAGGGTGCTGAAGCTTTCTTT
CASSLNLQGAEAFF
>TRBJ1-2|-|-|TRBV18
TGTGCCAGCTCACCAAGTGAGACAAACTATGGCTACACCTTC
CASSPSETNYGYTF
>TRBJ2-3|-|-|TRBV9
TGTGCCAGCAGCGTAGCGGTAACTAGCACAGATACGCAGTATTTT
CASSVAVTSTDTQYF
>TRBJ2-7|-|-|TRBV7-9
TGTGCCAGCAGCTTTTCTACCACCTACGAGCAGTACTTC
CASSFSTTYEQYF
>TRBJ2-5|-|-|TRBV18
TGTGCCAGCTCGCCGCAGCGCTCAGAGACCCAGTACTTC
CASSPQRSETQYF
>TRBJ1-2|-|TRBD1|TRBV6-6
TGTGCCACCGAGACAGGGGGCCTAGGAGGCTACACCTTC
CATETGGLGGYTF
>TRBJ2-4|-|TRBD1|TRBV5-6
TGTGCCAGCAGCGACGCGGGACAGGGGTATCTAGCCAAAAACATTCAGTACTTC
CASSDAGQGYLAKNIQYF
>TRBJ1-1|-|-|TRBV7-8
TGTGCCAGCAGCTTAGAAGGGGCGGCTTTCTTT
CASSLEGAAFF
>TRBJ1-2|-|TRBD1|TRBV25-1
TGTGCCAGCCGTAGGACAGGGGACTATGGCTACACCTTC
CASRRTGDYGYTF
>TRBJ1-4|-|-|TRBV5-3
TGTGCCAGAAGCTTGGGGAGAGGTAGTGAAAAACTGTTTTTT
CARSLGRGSEKLFF
>TRBJ2-5|few|TRBD2|TRBV6-6
TGTGCCAGCAGTCGACTAGCGGGAGGGCCGGGGGAGACCCAGTACTTC
CASSRLAGGPGETQYF
>TRBJ2-5|-|TRBD2|TRBV6-6
TGTGCCAGCAGGTCTTCCGGGACTAGCGGGGAGACCCAGTACTTC
CASRSSGTSGETQYF
>TRBJ2-1|-|TRBD2|TRBV9
TGTGCCAGCAGCCAGGGTAGCGGGAGGGTAGACAATGAGCAGTTCTTC
CASSQGSGRVDNEQFF
>TRBJ1-3|once|-|TRBV4-3
TGCGCCAGCAGTTGGGAGTCTGGAAACACCATATATTTT
CASSWESGNTIYF
>TRBJ1-3|-|-|TRBV25-1
TGTGCCAGCAGGGAGAGCTCTGGAAACACCATATATTTT
CASRESSGNTIYF
>TRBJ2-2|-|TRBD2|TRBV5-5
TGTGCCAGCAGCTTTGGGCAGGGAGGGACCGGGGAGCTGTTTTTT
CASSFGQGGTGELFF
>TRBJ1-2|-|-|TRBV19
TGTGCCAGTAACGAGAACTATGGCTACACCTTC
CASNENYGYTF
>TRBJ2-7|-|-|TRBV5-6
TGTGCCAGCAGCTTCAGGGCGACACAGGAGCAGTACTTC
CASSFRATQEQYF
>TRBJ2-1|-|TRBD1|TRBV5-5
TGTGCCAGCAGCTTGGGACAGGGGATATCGCAGTTCTTC
CASSLGQGISQFF
>TRBJ2-1|-|TRBD2|TRBV19
TGTGCCAGTAGTCCCGGGGGGGTATCCTACAATGAGCAGTTCTTC
CASSPGGVSYNEQFF
>TRBJ2-3|-|TRBD1|TRBV11-2
TGTGCCACGCCAAGGAAGGGGGCAAATACGCAGTATTTT
CATPRKGANTQYF
>TRBJ1-1|-|-|TRBV30
TGTGCCTGGAAAGCACGGAACACTGAAGCTTTCTTT
CAWKARNTEAFF
>TRBJ2-2|-|-|TRBV5-1
TGCGCCAGCAGCTTGCCAGGGCCGAACACCGGGGAGCTGTTTTTT
CASSLPGPNTGELFF
>TRBJ2-7|-|TRBD1|TRBV27
TGTGCCAGCAGCAGAGGACAGGGCAGCTACGAGCAGTACTTC
CASSRGQGSYEQYF
>TRBJ2-7|-|-|TRBV12-3/TRBV12-4
TGTGCCAGTCAGGCGGGTGGGGCCTACGAGCAGTACTTC
CASQAGGAYEQYF
>TRBJ1-6|once|-|TRBV18
TGTGCCAGCTCACCCCTGACAGGTGGTAATTCACCCCTCCACTTT
CASSPLTGGNSPLHF
>TRBJ1-6|-|TRBD1|TRBV20-1
TGCAGTGCTAGTCGACAGGGGTATTCACCCCTCCACTTT
CSASRQGYSPLHF
>TRBJ2-1|-|TRBD1|TRBV7-9
TGTGCCAGCAGCTTAGGGGGACAGCACAATGAGCAGTTCTTC
CASSLGGQHNEQFF
>TRBJ2-7|once|-|TRBV7-9
TGTGCCAGCAGCTTAGCCGGCGGAGATGGCGAGCAGTACTTC
CASSLAGGDGEQYF
>TRBJ2-3|-|-|TRBV14
TGTGCCAGCAGCCCCACACGTTGGCTAGCGCGCACAGATACGCAGTATTTT
CASSPTRWLARTDTQYF
>TRBJ2-2|-|-|TRBV2
TGTGCCAGTCTCCGGGACTCAGGGACCGGGGAGCTGTTTTTT
CASLRDSGTGELFF
>TRBJ2-6|-|-|TRBV11-2
TGTGCCAGCAGCAGAGGGCTTACAGGGGCCAACGTCCTGACTTTC
CASSRGLTGANVLTF
>TRBJ1-2|once|-|TRBV27
TGTGCCAGCAGTTTGGGGGGGACTAACTATGGCTACACCTTC
CASSLGGTNYGYTF
>TRBJ2-3|-|TRBD1|TRBV5-1
TGCGCCAGCAGCTGGGACAGGACCACAGATACGCAGTATTTT
CASSWDRTTDTQYF
>TRBJ2-5|-|TRBD2|TRBV11-2
TGTGCCAGCAGCTTAGGTTTTAGCGGGGGACTGGCGGCCCAGTACTTC
CASSLGFSGGLAAQYF
>TRBJ2-7|few|-|TRBV18
TGTGCCAGCTCACCGCAGGGGATGACCTACGAGCAGTACTTC
CASSPQGMTYEQYF
>TRBJ2-1|-|TRBD1|TRBV5-1
TGCGCCAGCAGCTTAGGGACAGTAAACAATGAGCAGTTCTTC
CASSLGTVNNEQFF
>TRBJ2-3|-|TRBD2|TRBV14
TGTGCCAGCAGCCAAGTTCCGGGGGGGGGCACAGATACGCAGTATTTT
CASSQVPGGGTDTQYF
>TRBJ1-2|-|-|TRBV29-1
TGCAGCCTTAAGGTGGCAGGGGATGGCTACACCTTC
CSLKVAGDGYTF
>TRBJ2-7|-|TRBD1|TRBV6-5
TGTGCCAGCAGGAGACAGGGCTCCTACGAGCAGTACTTC
CASRRQGSYEQYF
>TRBJ2-1|once|TRBD1|TRBV5-1
TGCGCCAGCAGCATGGGACAGGACTACAATGAGCAGTTCTTC
CASSMGQDYNEQFF
>TRBJ1-2|-|-|TRBV3-1/TRBV3-2
TGTGCCAGCAGCCAAGATTCGGCAGCGGGAGGCTACACCTTC
CASSQDSAAGGYTF
>TRBJ2-2|-|TRBD2|TRBV28
TGTGCCAGCAGTTATCCGACTCTCCTCGCGGGAGGGCGGAAGGACACCGGGGAGCTGTTTTTT
CASSYPTLLAGGRKDTGELFF
>TRBJ1-2|-|-|TRBV29-1
TGCAGCGTTGGACGGGGAAACTATGGCTACACCTTC
CSVGRGNYGYTF
>TRBJ2-1|-|TRBD2|TRBV5-1
TGCGCCAGCAGCCCCCTCCCAGCGGGGGGATACAATGAGCAGTTCTTC
CASSPLPAGGYNEQFF
>TRBJ2-2|few|-|TRBV4-3
TGCGCCAGCAGCCAAGACAGACTACTCGCGAACACCGGGGAGCTGTTTTTT
CASSQDRLLANTGELFF
>TRBJ2-5|-|TRBD1|TRBV28
TGTGCCAGCAGCTCGACAGGGAGAATGGAGGAGACCCAGTACTTC
CASSSTGRMEETQYF
>TRBJ2-7|-|-|TRBV7-2
TGTGCCAGCAGCTCGTCTTACTACGAGCAGTACTTC
CASSSSYYEQYF
>TRBJ1-2|-|TRBD1|TRBV19
TGTGCCAGTAGTACGGACAGGGATACGGGCTACACCTTC
CASSTDRDTGYTF
>TRBJ1-4|-|-|TRBV7-9
TGTGCCAGCAGCCCCAAGGGGTCCCCAGAGAGGGAAAAACTGTTTTTT
CASSPKGSPEREKLFF
>TRBJ1-2|-|-|TRBV6-5
TGTGCCAGCAGTCCCCAGATGTTCTATGGCTACACCTTC
CASSPQMFYGYTF
>TRBJ2-1|-|-|TRBV6-4
TGTGCCAGCAGTGACTATCCGGGACACTACAATGAGCAGTTCTTC
CASSDYPGHYNEQFF
>TRBJ2-5|-|TRBD2|TRBV6-4
TGTGCCAGCAGTGATCTAGCGGGGGGCCCCGAGGGAGAGACCCAGTACTTC
CASSDLAGGPEGETQYF